The 3 T cell receptor beta chains below all came from one sample that was sequenced in a study of T cells in Graves' hyperthyroidism and ophthalmopathy. Amplified TCR beta CDR3 regions derived from RNA transcripts. First-round RT-PCR targeting the TCR CDR3 was performed with the HTBI primer set. In TCRdb, the multiplex PCR reads were re-called with MiXCR into one record per CDR3 protein. This sample yields hundreds of thousands of distinct CDR3 sequences, of which roughly 15% are seen a single time; 4% to 5.5% belongs to the top ten. Sequences were obtained from blood. The origin of the receptors is a woman in her 40s with Graves' ophthalmopathy.

This clonotype was counted at least ten times. This chain uses TRBV30 with TRBJ1-1, with D tentatively TRBD1 (5 bases). The CDR3 is 13 residues long. Trimming removed 2 bases at V and 4 bases at J, with 11 bases between. Per the germline V gene, CDR1 is GTSNPN and CDR2 is SVGIG (reference sequence). CDR3 DNA: TGTGCCTGGAGTTTGATGGGGGGCACTGAAGCTTTCTTT. Its protein is CAWSLMGGTEAFF.

This clonotype was picked up a small number of times. This rearrangement joins TRBV3-1 to TRBJ2-5; tentative D call: TRBD2 (6 bases). Trimming pared 1 base from V and 4 bases from J, leaving 22 bases between. Germline CDR1 and CDR2: LGHDT and YNNKEL (reference sequence). This CDR3 comprises 18 residues. CDR3 sequence (DNA): TGTGCCAGCAGCCAAGGAATACTCCGTGGTCTAGCGCGAGAGACCCAGTACTTC. Residues: CASSQGILRGLARETQYF.

The gene calls are TRBV6-2 or TRBV6-3 and TRBJ2-3, with D unresolved. V dropped 0 bases and J dropped 5 bases, with 12 bases sitting between them. Germline CDR1 and CDR2: MNHEY and SVGEGT. The CDR3 is 15 residues long. CDR3 sequence: CASSYSGLDGDTQYF. The CDR3 coding sequence is TGTGCCAGCAGTTACTCGGGCCTAGACGGAGATACGCAGTATTTT.